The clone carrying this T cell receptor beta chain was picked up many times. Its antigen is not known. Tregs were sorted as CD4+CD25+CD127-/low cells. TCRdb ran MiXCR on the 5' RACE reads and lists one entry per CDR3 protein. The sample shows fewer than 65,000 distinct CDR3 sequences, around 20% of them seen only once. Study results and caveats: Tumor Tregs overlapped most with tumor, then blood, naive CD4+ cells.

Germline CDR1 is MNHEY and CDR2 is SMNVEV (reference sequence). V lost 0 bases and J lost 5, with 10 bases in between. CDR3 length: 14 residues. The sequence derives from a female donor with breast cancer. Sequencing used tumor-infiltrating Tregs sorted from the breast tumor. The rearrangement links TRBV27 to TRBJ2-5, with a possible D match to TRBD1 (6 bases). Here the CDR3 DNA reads TGTGCCAGCAGTTTATCGGGAAGGGGGGAGACCCAGTACTTC. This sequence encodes CASSLSGRGETQYF.